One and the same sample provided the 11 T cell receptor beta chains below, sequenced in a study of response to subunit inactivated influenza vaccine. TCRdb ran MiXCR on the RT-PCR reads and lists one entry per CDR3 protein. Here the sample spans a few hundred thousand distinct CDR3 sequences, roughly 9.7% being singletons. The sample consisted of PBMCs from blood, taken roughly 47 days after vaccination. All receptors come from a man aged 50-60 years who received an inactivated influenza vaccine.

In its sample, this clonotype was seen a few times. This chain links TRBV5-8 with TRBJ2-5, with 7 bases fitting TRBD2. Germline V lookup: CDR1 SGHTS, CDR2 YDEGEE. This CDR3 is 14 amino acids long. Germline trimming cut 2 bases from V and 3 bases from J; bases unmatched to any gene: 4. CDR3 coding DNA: TGTGCCAGCAGCTTAGGACTAGTTGAAGAGACCCAGTACTTC. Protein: CASSLGLVEETQYF.

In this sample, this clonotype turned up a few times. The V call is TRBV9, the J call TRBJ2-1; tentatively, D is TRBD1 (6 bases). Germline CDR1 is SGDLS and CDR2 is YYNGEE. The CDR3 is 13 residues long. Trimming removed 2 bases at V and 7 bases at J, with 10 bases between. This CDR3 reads CASSVGTRNEQFF. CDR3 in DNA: TGTGCCAGCAGCGTCGGGACACGGAATGAGCAGTTCTTC.

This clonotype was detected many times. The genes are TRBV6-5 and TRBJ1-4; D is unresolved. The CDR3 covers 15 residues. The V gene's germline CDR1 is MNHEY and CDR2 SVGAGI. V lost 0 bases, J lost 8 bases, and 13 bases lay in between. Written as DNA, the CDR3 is TGTGCCAGCAGTTACTCGGTTCTCACAAAGGAAAAACTGTTTTTT. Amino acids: CASSYSVLTKEKLFF.

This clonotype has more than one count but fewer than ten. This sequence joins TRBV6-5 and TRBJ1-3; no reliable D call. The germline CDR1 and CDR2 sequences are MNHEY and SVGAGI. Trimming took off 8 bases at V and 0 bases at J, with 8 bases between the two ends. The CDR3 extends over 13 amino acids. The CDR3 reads CASLAYSGNTIYF. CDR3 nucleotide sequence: TGTGCCAGCCTAGCTTACTCTGGAAACACCATATATTTT.

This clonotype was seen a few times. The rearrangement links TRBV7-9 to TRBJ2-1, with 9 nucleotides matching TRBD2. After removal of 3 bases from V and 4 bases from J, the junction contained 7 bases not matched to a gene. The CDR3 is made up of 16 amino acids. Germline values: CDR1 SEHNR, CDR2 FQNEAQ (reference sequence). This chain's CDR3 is CASSLARLADYNEQFF. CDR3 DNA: TGTGCCAGCAGCTTGGCAAGACTAGCGGATTACAATGAGCAGTTCTTC.

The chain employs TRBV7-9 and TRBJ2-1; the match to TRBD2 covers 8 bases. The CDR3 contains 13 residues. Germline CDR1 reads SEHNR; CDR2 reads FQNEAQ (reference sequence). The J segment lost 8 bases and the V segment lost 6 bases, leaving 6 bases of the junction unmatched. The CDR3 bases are TGTGCCAGCAGTCCCGCAGCGGGAGATGAGCAGTTCTTC. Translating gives CASSPAAGDEQFF.

The DNA of the CDR3 is TGCAGTGCTAGAGATCGGAAGCAGGGAAGAACTGAAGCTTTCTTT. It codes for CSARDRKQGRTEAFF. The V and J genes are TRBV20-1 and TRBJ1-1; D is perhaps TRBD1 (5 bases). The germline CDR1 and CDR2 sequences are DFQATT and SNEGSKA (reference sequence). V was clipped by 0 bases and J by 5 bases, with 16 bases between them. This CDR3 spans 15 amino acids.

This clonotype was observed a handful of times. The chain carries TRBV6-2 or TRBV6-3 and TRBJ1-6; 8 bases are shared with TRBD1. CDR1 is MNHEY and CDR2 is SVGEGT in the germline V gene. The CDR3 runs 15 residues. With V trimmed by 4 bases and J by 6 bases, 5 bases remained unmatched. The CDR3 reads CASSWSDRGNSPLHF. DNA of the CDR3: TGTGCCAGCAGTTGGAGTGACAGGGGTAATTCACCCCTCCACTTT.

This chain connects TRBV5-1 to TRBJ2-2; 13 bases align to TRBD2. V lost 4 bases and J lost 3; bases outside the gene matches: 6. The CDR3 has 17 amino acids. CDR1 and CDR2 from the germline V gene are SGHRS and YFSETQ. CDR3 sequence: CASSTGLAGADTGELFF. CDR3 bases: TGCGCCAGCAGCACCGGACTAGCGGGAGCAGACACCGGGGAGCTGTTTTTT.

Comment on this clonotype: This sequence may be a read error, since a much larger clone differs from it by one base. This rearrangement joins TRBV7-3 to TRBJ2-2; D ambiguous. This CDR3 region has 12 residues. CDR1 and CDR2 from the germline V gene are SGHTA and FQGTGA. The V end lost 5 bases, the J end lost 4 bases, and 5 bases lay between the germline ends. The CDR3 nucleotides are TGTGCCAGCAGCATCAGCACCGGGGAGCTGTTTTTT. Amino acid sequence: CASSISTGELFF.

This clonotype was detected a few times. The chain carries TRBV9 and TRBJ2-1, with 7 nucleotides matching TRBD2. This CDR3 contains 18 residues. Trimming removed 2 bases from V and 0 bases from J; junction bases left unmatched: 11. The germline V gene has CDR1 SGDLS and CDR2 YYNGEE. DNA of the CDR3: TGTGCCAGCAGCGTCTCGGGAAAGCGGGGCCGCTCCTACAATGAGCAGTTCTTC. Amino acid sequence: CASSVSGKRGRSYNEQFF. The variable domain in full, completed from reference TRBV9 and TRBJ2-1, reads DSGVTQTPKHLITATGQRVTLRCSPRSGDLSVYWYQQSLDQGLQFLIQYYNGEERAKGNILERFSAQQFPDLHSELNLSSLELGDSALYFCASSVSGKRGRSYNEQFFGPGTRLTVL.